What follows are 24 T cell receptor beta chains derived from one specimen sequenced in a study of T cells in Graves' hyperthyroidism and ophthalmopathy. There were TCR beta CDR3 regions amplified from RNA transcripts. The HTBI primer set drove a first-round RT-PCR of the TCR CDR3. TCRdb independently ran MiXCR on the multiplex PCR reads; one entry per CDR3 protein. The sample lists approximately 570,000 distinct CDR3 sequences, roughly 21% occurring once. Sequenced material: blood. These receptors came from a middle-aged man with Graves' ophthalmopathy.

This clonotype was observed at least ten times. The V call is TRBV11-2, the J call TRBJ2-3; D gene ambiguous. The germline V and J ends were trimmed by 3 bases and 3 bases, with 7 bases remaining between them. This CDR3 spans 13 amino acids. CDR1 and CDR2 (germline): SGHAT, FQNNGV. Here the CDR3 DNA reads TGTGCCAGCAGCTTCAGCAATACAGATACGCAGTATTTT. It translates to CASSFSNTDTQYF.

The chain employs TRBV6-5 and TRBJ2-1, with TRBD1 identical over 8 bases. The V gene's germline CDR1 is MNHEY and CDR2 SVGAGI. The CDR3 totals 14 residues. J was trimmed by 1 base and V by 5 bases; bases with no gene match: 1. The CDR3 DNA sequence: TGTGCCAGCAGTAACAGGGGGTCCTACAATGAGCAGTTCTTC. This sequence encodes CASSNRGSYNEQFF.

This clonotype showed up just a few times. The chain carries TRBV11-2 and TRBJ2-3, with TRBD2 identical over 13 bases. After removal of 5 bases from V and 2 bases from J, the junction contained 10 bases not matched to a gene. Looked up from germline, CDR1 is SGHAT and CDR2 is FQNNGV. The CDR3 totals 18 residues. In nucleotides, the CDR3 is TGTGCCAGCAGCGCCCCCGGGACTAGCGGGACTTACACAGATACGCAGTATTTT. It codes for CASSAPGTSGTYTDTQYF.

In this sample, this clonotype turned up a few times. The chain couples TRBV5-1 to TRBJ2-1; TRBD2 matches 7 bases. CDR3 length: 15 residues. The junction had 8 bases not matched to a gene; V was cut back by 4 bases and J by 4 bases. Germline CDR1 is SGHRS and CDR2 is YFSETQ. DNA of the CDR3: TGCGCCAGCAGCCCAGGGCCGGGACTATACAATGAGCAGTTCTTC. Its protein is CASSPGPGLYNEQFF.

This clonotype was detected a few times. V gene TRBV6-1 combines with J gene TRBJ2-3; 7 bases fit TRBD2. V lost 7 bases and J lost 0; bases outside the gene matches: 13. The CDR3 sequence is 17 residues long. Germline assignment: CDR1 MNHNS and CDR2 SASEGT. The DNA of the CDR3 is TGTGCCAGCACCGAGAAGGGAGGGCGCCGAAGCACAGATACGCAGTATTTT. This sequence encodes CASTEKGGRRSTDTQYF.

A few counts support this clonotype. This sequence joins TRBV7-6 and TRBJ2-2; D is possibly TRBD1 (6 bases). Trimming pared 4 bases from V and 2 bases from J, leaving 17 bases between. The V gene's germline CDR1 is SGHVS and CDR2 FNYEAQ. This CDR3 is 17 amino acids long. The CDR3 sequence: CASSSPRDRTNTGELFF. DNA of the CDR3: TGTGCCAGCAGCTCGCCGAGAGACAGGACAAACACCGGGGAGCTGTTTTTT.

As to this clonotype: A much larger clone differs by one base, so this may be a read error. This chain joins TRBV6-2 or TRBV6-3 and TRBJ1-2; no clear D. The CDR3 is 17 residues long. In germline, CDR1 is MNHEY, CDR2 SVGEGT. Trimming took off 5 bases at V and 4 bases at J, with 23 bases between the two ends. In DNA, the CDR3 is TGTGCCAGCAGTCTTATTGTAGGAACAAGCCAAATCTATGGCTACACCTTC. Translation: CASSLIVGTSQIYGYTF.

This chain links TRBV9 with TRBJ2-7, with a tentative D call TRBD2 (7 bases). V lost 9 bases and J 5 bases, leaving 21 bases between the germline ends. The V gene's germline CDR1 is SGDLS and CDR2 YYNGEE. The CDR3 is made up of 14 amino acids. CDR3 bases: TGTGCCATCCCCAGTACGGGGGGCCTGAACGAGCAGTACTTC. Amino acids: CAIPSTGGLNEQYF.

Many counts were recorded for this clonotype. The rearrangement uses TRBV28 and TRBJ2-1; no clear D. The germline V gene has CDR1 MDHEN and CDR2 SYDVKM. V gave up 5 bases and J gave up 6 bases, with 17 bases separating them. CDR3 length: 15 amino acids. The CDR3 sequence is CASSPLSAKTNEQFF. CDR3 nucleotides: TGTGCCAGCAGTCCCCTCTCCGCCAAGACCAATGAGCAGTTCTTC.

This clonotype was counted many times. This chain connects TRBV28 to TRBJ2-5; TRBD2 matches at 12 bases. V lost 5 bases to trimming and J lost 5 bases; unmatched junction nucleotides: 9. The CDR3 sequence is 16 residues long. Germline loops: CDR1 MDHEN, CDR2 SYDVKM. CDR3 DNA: TGTGCCAGCAGTCCCAGGACTAGCGGGGTGCACGAGACCCAGTACTTC. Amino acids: CASSPRTSGVHETQYF.

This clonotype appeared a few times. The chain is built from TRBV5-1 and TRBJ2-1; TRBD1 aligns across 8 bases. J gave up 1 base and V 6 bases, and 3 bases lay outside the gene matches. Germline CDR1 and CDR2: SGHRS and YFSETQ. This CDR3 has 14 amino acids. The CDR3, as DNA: TGCGCCAGCAAGCAGGGGGCTTCCTACAATGAGCAGTTCTTC. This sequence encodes CASKQGASYNEQFF.

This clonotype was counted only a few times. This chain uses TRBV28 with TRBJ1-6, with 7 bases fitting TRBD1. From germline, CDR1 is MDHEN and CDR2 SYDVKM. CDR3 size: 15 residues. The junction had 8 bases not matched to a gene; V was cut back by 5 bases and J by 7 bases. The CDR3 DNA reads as TGTGCCAGCAGTCGACAGGGAATCGTAAATTCACCCCTCCACTTT. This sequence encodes CASSRQGIVNSPLHF.

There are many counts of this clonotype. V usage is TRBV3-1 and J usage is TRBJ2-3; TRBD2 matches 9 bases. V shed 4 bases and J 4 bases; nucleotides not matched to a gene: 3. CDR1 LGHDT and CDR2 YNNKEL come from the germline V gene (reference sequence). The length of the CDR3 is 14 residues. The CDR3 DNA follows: TGTGCCAGCAGCCTGCGGGGGGGGGCAGATACGCAGTATTTT. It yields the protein CASSLRGGADTQYF.

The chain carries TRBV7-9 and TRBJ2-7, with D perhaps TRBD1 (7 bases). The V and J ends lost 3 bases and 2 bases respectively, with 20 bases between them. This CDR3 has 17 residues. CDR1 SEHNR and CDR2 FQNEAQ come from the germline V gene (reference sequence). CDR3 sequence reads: CASSFPWGVTGAYEQYF. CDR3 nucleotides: TGTGCCAGCAGCTTTCCCTGGGGGGTAACAGGGGCCTACGAGCAGTACTTC.

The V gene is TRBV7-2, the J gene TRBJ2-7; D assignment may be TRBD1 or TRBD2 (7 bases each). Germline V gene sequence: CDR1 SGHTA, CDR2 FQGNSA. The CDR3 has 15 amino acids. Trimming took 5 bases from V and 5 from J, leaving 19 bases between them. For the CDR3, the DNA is TGTGCCAGCAGCCCGCCCGGACTAGGGGGCAACGAGCAGTACTTC. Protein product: CASSPPGLGGNEQYF.

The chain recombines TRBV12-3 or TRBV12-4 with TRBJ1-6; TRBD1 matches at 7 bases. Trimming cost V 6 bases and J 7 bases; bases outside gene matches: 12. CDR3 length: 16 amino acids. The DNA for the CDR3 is TGTGCCAGCAGAAAACAAGGGGGCTCGGGGAATTCACCCCTCCACTTT. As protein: CASRKQGGSGNSPLHF.

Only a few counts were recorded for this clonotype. CDR3 loop: CASSEKGGGGNTIYF. The CDR3 DNA is TGTGCCAGCAGTGAAAAAGGGGGGGGTGGAAACACCATATATTTT. V and J are TRBV2 and TRBJ1-3; possible D gene TRBD1, 6 bases. In germline, CDR1 is SNHLY, CDR2 FYNNEI. Trimming stripped 2 bases from V and 3 bases from J, with 11 bases between. The CDR3 has 15 residues.

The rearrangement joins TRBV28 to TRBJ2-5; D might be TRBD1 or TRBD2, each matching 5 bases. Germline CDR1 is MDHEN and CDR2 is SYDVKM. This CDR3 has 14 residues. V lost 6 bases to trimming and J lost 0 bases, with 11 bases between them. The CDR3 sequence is CASSLRDHQETQYF. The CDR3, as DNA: TGTGCCAGCAGCCTCCGGGACCACCAAGAGACCCAGTACTTC.

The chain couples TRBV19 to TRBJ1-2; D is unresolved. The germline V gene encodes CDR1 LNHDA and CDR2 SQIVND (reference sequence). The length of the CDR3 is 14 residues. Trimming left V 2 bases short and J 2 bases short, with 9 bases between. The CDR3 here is CASSIRGNNYGYTF. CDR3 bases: TGTGCCAGTAGTATACGAGGCAACAACTATGGCTACACCTTC.

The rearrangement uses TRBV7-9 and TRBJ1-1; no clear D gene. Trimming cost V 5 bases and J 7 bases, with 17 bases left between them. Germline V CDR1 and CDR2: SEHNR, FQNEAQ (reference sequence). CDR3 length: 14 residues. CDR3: CASSPAMVRSEAFF. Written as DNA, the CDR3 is TGTGCCAGCAGCCCCGCGATGGTCCGGAGTGAAGCTTTCTTT.

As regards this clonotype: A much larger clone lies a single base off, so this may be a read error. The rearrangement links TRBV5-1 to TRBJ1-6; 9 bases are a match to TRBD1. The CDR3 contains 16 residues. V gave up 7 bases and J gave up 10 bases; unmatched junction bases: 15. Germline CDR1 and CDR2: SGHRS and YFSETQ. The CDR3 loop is CASGRDGQGLGSPLHF. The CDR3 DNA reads TGCGCCAGCGGCCGCGACGGACAGGGGCTTGGATCACCCCTCCACTTT.

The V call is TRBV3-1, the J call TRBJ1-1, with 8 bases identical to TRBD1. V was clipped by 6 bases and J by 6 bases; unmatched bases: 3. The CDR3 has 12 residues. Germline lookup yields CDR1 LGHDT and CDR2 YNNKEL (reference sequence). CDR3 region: CASRGQGAEAFF. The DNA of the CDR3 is TGTGCCAGCAGAGGACAGGGCGCTGAAGCTTTCTTT.

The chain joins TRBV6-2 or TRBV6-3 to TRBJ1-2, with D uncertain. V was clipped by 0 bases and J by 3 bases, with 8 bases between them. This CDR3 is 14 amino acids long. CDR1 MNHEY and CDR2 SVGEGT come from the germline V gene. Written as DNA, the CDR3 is TGTGCCAGCAGTTACTCCACGACCCACTATGGCTACACCTTC. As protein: CASSYSTTHYGYTF.

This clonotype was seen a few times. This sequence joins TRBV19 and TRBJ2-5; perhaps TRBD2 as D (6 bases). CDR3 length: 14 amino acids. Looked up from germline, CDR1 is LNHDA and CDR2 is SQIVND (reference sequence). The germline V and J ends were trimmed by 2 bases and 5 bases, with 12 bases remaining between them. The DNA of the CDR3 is TGTGCCAGTAGTATATCCAGAGGGAGGGAGACCCAGTACTTC. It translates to CASSISRGRETQYF.